The present TCR beta chain was sequenced within a study of T cells after yellow fever vaccination. Findings and limits, study-wide: Clones that expanded after primary vaccination mostly reappeared after the booster (over 95% CD4, 88% CD8). A limited proportion of clonotypes was detected within both the CD4 and CD8 compartments. Though it reached lower strength, the secondary response hit its peak faster, day 5 versus 15.

Trimming at V came to 5 bases and at J to 9 bases, leaving 7 bases not matched to a gene. This CDR3 contains 14 residues. CDR1 is SGHVS and CDR2 is FNYEAQ in the germline V gene. This clonotype was recorded many times. What it recognizes is unknown. TCRdb called the 5' RACE reads again in MiXCR, with one record for every CDR3 protein. The sample yields about 320,000 distinct CDR3 sequences, approximately 4.5% seen once. The chain carries TRBV7-6 and TRBJ1-5, with 10 bases that match TRBD1. This sample comprised PBMCs, obtained 15 days after the yellow fever booster vaccination. This TCR came from a man younger than 30 who received the YFV17D yellow fever vaccine. The DNA of the CDR3 is TGTGCCAGCAGCCCGACAGGGGGCACTTGGCCCCAGCATTTT. Translation: CASSPTGGTWPQHF. The full variable domain, rest sourced from reference TRBV7-6 and TRBJ1-5, is GAGVSQSPRYKVTKRGQDVALRCDPISGHVSLYWYRQALGQGPEFLTYFNYEAQQDKSGLPNDRFSAERPEGSISTLTIQRTEQRDSAMYRCASSPTGGTWPQHFGDGTRLSIL.